This is a list of T cell receptor beta chains from one sample in a study of PD-1 blockade in mismatch repair-deficient tumors. Produced via immunoSEQ multiplex PCR; TCRdb's table is partial and in-frame only. The top ten clones hold around 3.4% of a sample with 40,000 to 60,000 clones, over 65% of them seen once. Specimen: peripheral blood, collected 4 weeks after starting pembrolizumab. The receptors here all came from an adult with mismatch repair-deficient cancer. Each CDR3 is given with its conserved first and last residue. The order of the fields is V gene, D gene, J gene, clone size, CDR3 protein, CDR3 DNA. D genes are given only for firm matches. Size tells how often a clone was seen (once, few, many) or the class of an expanded clone, and some rows leave it out.

v_call: TRBV12-5
d_call: .
j_call: TRBJ1-1
clone_size: once
cdr3_aa: CASGRGTGPTEAFF
cdr3_nt: TGTGCTAGTGGTAGGGGGACGGGGCCCACTGAAGCTTTCTTT

v_call: TRBV7-8
d_call: .
j_call: TRBJ1-3
clone_size: .
cdr3_aa: CASSLRTASSGNTIYF
cdr3_nt: TGTGCCAGCAGCTTAAGGACAGCCTCCTCTGGAAACACCATATATTTT

v_call: TRBV12-5
d_call: .
j_call: TRBJ1-4
clone_size: .
cdr3_aa: CASGLRGGGGDEKLFF
cdr3_nt: TGTGCTAGTGGTTTGAGAGGGGGGGGTGGTGATGAAAAACTGTTTTTT

v_call: TRBV15
d_call: .
j_call: TRBJ1-4
clone_size: .
cdr3_aa: CATSMGKGGGNEKLFF
cdr3_nt: TGTGCCACCAGCATGGGGAAGGGTGGGGGGAATGAAAAACTGTTTTTT

v_call: TRBV9
d_call: TRBD1
j_call: TRBJ1-4
clone_size: .
cdr3_aa: CASTLQGAPNEKLFF
cdr3_nt: TGTGCCAGCACCCTACAGGGGGCACCTAATGAAAAACTGTTTTTT

v_call: TRBV19
d_call: TRBD2
j_call: TRBJ2-1
clone_size: .
cdr3_aa: CASSPPSGSGYNEQFF
cdr3_nt: TGTGCCAGTAGTCCTCCTAGCGGGAGCGGGTACAATGAGCAGTTCTTC

v_call: TRBV28
d_call: .
j_call: TRBJ1-1
clone_size: .
cdr3_aa: CASSLWGDMNTEAFF
cdr3_nt: TGTGCCAGCAGTTTATGGGGGGACATGAACACTGAAGCTTTCTTT

v_call: TRBV7-9
d_call: TRBD1
j_call: TRBJ1-4
clone_size: .
cdr3_aa: CASSFTQGEIPEKLFF
cdr3_nt: TGTGCCAGCAGCTTTACACAGGGGGAGATCCCCGAAAAACTGTTTTTT

v_call: TRBV19
d_call: .
j_call: TRBJ1-1
clone_size: .
cdr3_aa: CASSMIVGNTEAFF
cdr3_nt: TGTGCCAGTAGTATGATCGTAGGGAACACTGAAGCTTTCTTT

v_call: TRBV19
d_call: .
j_call: TRBJ1-2
clone_size: .
cdr3_aa: CASRQQGFYGYTF
cdr3_nt: TGTGCCAGTAGGCAACAGGGTTTTTATGGCTACACCTTC

v_call: TRBV5-4
d_call: .
j_call: TRBJ2-7
clone_size: once
cdr3_aa: CASSPVPGSHEQYF
cdr3_nt: TGTGCCAGCAGCCCGGTTCCGGGGTCACACGAGCAGTACTTC

v_call: TRBV12-5
d_call: .
j_call: TRBJ2-5
clone_size: .
cdr3_aa: CASGPSGGQETQYF
cdr3_nt: TGTGCTAGTGGTCCAAGTGGAGGGCAAGAGACCCAGTACTTC

v_call: TRBV6-1
d_call: TRBD1
j_call: TRBJ1-1
clone_size: .
cdr3_aa: CAVRTGGGTEAFF
cdr3_nt: TGTGCCGTTAGGACAGGGGGCGGTACTGAAGCTTTCTTT

v_call: TRBV6-1
d_call: .
j_call: TRBJ1-2
clone_size: .
cdr3_aa: CASSDTYGYTF
cdr3_nt: TGTGCCAGCAGTGACACCTATGGCTACACCTTC

v_call: TRBV5-1
d_call: TRBD2
j_call: TRBJ2-1
clone_size: .
cdr3_aa: CASSYLRSGKSNEQFF
cdr3_nt: TGCGCCAGCAGCTATCTCCGGAGCGGGAAATCGAATGAGCAGTTCTTC

v_call: TRBV7-8
d_call: .
j_call: TRBJ2-7
clone_size: .
cdr3_aa: CASSSQVALRGKSYEQYF
cdr3_nt: TGTGCCAGCAGCTCCCAGGTGGCCCTGAGGGGAAAATCCTACGAGCAGTACTTC

v_call: TRBV5-1
d_call: .
j_call: TRBJ1-5
clone_size: .
cdr3_aa: CASARTWDQPQHF
cdr3_nt: TGCGCCAGCGCCCGAACATGGGACCAGCCCCAGCATTTT

v_call: TRBV10-2
d_call: .
j_call: TRBJ2-7
clone_size: .
cdr3_aa: CASSGISEQYF
cdr3_nt: TGCGCCAGCAGTGGGATTTCCGAGCAGTACTTC

v_call: TRBV7-9
d_call: .
j_call: TRBJ2-1
clone_size: .
cdr3_aa: CASSSIRGPYNEQFF
cdr3_nt: TGTGCCAGCAGCTCAATCAGGGGCCCCTACAATGAGCAGTTCTTC

v_call: TRBV9
d_call: TRBD2
j_call: TRBJ2-1
clone_size: few
cdr3_aa: CASTSREARLGQFF
cdr3_nt: TGTGCCAGCACATCGCGGGAGGCCCGATTAGGGCAGTTCTTC

v_call: TRBV2
d_call: .
j_call: TRBJ1-2
clone_size: .
cdr3_aa: CASSLNPGTAYGYTF
cdr3_nt: TGTGCCAGCAGCTTAAACCCCGGGACGGCCTATGGCTACACCTTC

v_call: TRBV5-3
d_call: .
j_call: TRBJ2-7
clone_size: once
cdr3_aa: CARSPAQPGLGQQYF
cdr3_nt: TGTGCCAGAAGCCCCGCCCAGCCGGGCCTAGGCCAGCAGTACTTC

v_call: TRBV27
d_call: .
j_call: TRBJ1-1
clone_size: .
cdr3_aa: CASSLQGRTEAFF
cdr3_nt: TGTGCCAGCAGTTTACAGGGACGCACTGAAGCTTTCTTT

v_call: TRBV7-8
d_call: TRBD1
j_call: TRBJ1-5
clone_size: .
cdr3_aa: CASSFANRQGVLQPQHF
cdr3_nt: TGTGCCAGCAGCTTCGCAAATCGACAGGGCGTCCTTCAGCCCCAGCATTTT

v_call: TRBV7-2
d_call: .
j_call: TRBJ1-1
clone_size: once
cdr3_aa: CASRVAALNTEAFF
cdr3_nt: TGTGCCAGCAGGGTGGCGGCTTTGAACACTGAAGCTTTCTTT

v_call: TRBV15
d_call: .
j_call: TRBJ1-1
clone_size: .
cdr3_aa: CATGRRETNTEAFF
cdr3_nt: TGTGCCACCGGACGAAGGGAAACGAACACTGAAGCTTTCTTT

v_call: TRBV5-1
d_call: TRBD1
j_call: TRBJ2-1
clone_size: .
cdr3_aa: CASRGGTGTYNEQFF
cdr3_nt: TGCGCCAGCAGAGGCGGGACAGGGACCTACAATGAGCAGTTCTTC

v_call: TRBV5-1
d_call: .
j_call: TRBJ2-2
clone_size: .
cdr3_aa: CASSWDMSISGELFF
cdr3_nt: TGCGCCAGCAGCTGGGACATGAGTATATCCGGGGAGCTGTTTTTT

v_call: TRBV5-5
d_call: TRBD1
j_call: TRBJ2-7
clone_size: .
cdr3_aa: CASSLRQGASEQYF
cdr3_nt: TGTGCCAGCAGCTTGCGACAGGGGGCATCCGAGCAGTACTTC

v_call: TRBV11-2
d_call: TRBD1
j_call: TRBJ2-7
clone_size: .
cdr3_aa: CASSLGDREIYEQYF
cdr3_nt: TGTGCCAGCAGCTTAGGTGACAGGGAGATCTACGAGCAGTACTTC

v_call: TRBV6-5
d_call: .
j_call: TRBJ2-7
clone_size: .
cdr3_aa: CASSSRGSHDEQYF
cdr3_nt: TGTGCCAGCTCCTCCCGGGGGTCTCACGACGAGCAGTACTTC

v_call: TRBV5-4
d_call: TRBD2
j_call: TRBJ2-7
clone_size: .
cdr3_aa: CASSPDGGAYEQYF
cdr3_nt: TGTGCCAGCAGCCCCGATGGGGGGGCCTACGAGCAGTACTTC

v_call: TRBV4-2
d_call: .
j_call: TRBJ1-4
clone_size: .
cdr3_aa: CASSQGGGDNEKLFF
cdr3_nt: TGTGCCAGCAGCCAAGGAGGGGGGGATAATGAAAAACTGTTTTTT

v_call: TRBV2
d_call: .
j_call: TRBJ1-1
clone_size: .
cdr3_aa: CASSLEENTEAFF
cdr3_nt: TGTGCCAGCAGTCTGGAGGAGAACACTGAAGCTTTCTTT

v_call: TRBV19
d_call: TRBD2
j_call: TRBJ2-3
clone_size: .
cdr3_aa: CASSMGLEDTQYF
cdr3_nt: TGTGCCAGTAGTATGGGACTAGAAGATACGCAGTATTTT

v_call: TRBV5-4
d_call: .
j_call: TRBJ1-1
clone_size: .
cdr3_aa: CASSLSGGFRNTEAFF
cdr3_nt: TGTGCCAGCAGCTTGTCGGGGGGCTTTAGGAACACTGAAGCTTTCTTT

v_call: TRBV27
d_call: .
j_call: TRBJ1-5
clone_size: .
cdr3_aa: CASSSLNQPQHF
cdr3_nt: TGTGCCAGCAGTTCACTCAATCAGCCCCAGCATTTT

v_call: TRBV6-1
d_call: .
j_call: TRBJ2-1
clone_size: .
cdr3_aa: CASLALYNEQFF
cdr3_nt: TGTGCCAGTCTAGCGTTGTACAATGAGCAGTTCTTC

v_call: TRBV11-1
d_call: TRBD2
j_call: TRBJ2-1
clone_size: .
cdr3_aa: CASSRTSGGYNEQFF
cdr3_nt: TGTGCCAGCAGTCGGACTAGCGGGGGATACAATGAGCAGTTCTTC

v_call: TRBV10-2
d_call: .
j_call: TRBJ1-1
clone_size: .
cdr3_aa: CASRENTEAFF
cdr3_nt: TGCGCCAGCAGGGAGAACACTGAAGCTTTCTTT

v_call: TRBV5-4
d_call: TRBD1
j_call: TRBJ1-4
clone_size: many
cdr3_aa: CASSENRGSEKLFF
cdr3_nt: TGTGCCAGCAGCGAAAACAGGGGCTCCGAAAAACTGTTTTTT

v_call: TRBV5-6
d_call: .
j_call: TRBJ1-4
clone_size: .
cdr3_aa: CASSFGFSPTTNEKLFF
cdr3_nt: TGTGCCAGCAGCTTCGGTTTTTCGCCGACAACTAATGAAAAACTGTTTTTT

v_call: TRBV27
d_call: TRBD2
j_call: TRBJ2-1
clone_size: .
cdr3_aa: CASSLLAGGRLGNEQFF
cdr3_nt: TGTGCCAGCAGTTTACTAGCGGGAGGCCGCCTGGGCAATGAGCAGTTCTTC

v_call: TRBV30
d_call: .
j_call: TRBJ2-6
clone_size: .
cdr3_aa: CAWSGLTISGANVLTF
cdr3_nt: TGTGCCTGGAGTGGTTTAACGATCTCTGGGGCCAACGTCCTGACTTTC

v_call: TRBV18
d_call: .
j_call: TRBJ1-3
clone_size: .
cdr3_aa: CASSASVGTKVGNTIYF
cdr3_nt: TGTGCCAGCTCAGCCTCAGTCGGGACGAAGGTCGGAAACACCATATATTTT

v_call: TRBV19
d_call: TRBD1
j_call: TRBJ1-3
clone_size: .
cdr3_aa: CASEGQGPFGNTIYF
cdr3_nt: TGTGCCAGTGAGGGACAGGGGCCTTTTGGAAACACCATATATTTT

v_call: TRBV28
d_call: .
j_call: TRBJ1-5
clone_size: .
cdr3_aa: CASSPMGGGFSNQPQHF
cdr3_nt: TGTGCCAGCAGTCCCATGGGGGGGGGCTTTAGCAATCAGCCCCAGCATTTT

v_call: TRBV30
d_call: .
j_call: TRBJ1-1
clone_size: .
cdr3_aa: CAWSVLGRENTEAFF
cdr3_nt: TGTGCCTGGAGTGTATTGGGCAGGGAGAACACTGAAGCTTTCTTT

v_call: TRBV7-6
d_call: TRBD1
j_call: TRBJ2-5
clone_size: .
cdr3_aa: CASSRGTEYQETQYF
cdr3_nt: TGTGCCAGCAGCAGGGGGACAGAGTACCAAGAGACCCAGTACTTC

v_call: TRBV29-1
d_call: .
j_call: TRBJ1-1
clone_size: .
cdr3_aa: CSVTQFNREAFF
cdr3_nt: TGCAGCGTGACACAGTTTAATCGGGAAGCTTTCTTT

v_call: TRBV5-1
d_call: TRBD1
j_call: TRBJ2-2
clone_size: .
cdr3_aa: CASSYTGTGKNTGELFF
cdr3_nt: TGCGCCAGCAGTTATACCGGGACAGGGAAAAACACCGGGGAGCTGTTTTTT

v_call: TRBV5-1
d_call: .
j_call: TRBJ2-7
clone_size: .
cdr3_aa: CASSLDREDYEQYF
cdr3_nt: TGCGCCAGCAGCTTGGATCGGGAAGACTACGAGCAGTACTTC

v_call: TRBV6-1
d_call: TRBD2
j_call: TRBJ2-7
clone_size: .
cdr3_aa: CASSESFEGLPYEQYF
cdr3_nt: TGTGCCAGCAGTGAATCTTTCGAGGGACTACCCTACGAGCAGTACTTC

v_call: TRBV5-4
d_call: TRBD2
j_call: TRBJ2-7
clone_size: .
cdr3_aa: CASSLELAGSSYEQYF
cdr3_nt: TGTGCCAGCAGCTTGGAACTAGCGGGAAGCTCATACGAGCAGTACTTC

v_call: TRBV28
d_call: .
j_call: TRBJ2-3
clone_size: .
cdr3_aa: CASSPQTDTQYF
cdr3_nt: TGTGCCAGCAGTCCCCAGACAGATACGCAGTATTTT

v_call: TRBV21-1
d_call: .
j_call: TRBJ1-5
clone_size: few
cdr3_aa: CASRQGKGNQPQHF
cdr3_nt: TGTGCCAGCAGGCAAGGGAAGGGCAATCAGCCCCAGCATTTT

v_call: TRBV7-7
d_call: .
j_call: TRBJ2-3
clone_size: .
cdr3_aa: CASSLEGQDTQYF
cdr3_nt: TGTGCTAGCAGCTTGGAAGGTCAAGATACGCAGTATTTT

v_call: TRBV30
d_call: .
j_call: TRBJ2-5
clone_size: .
cdr3_aa: CAVETQYF
cdr3_nt: TGTGCCGTAGAGACCCAGTACTTC

v_call: TRBV28
d_call: TRBD2
j_call: TRBJ2-7
clone_size: .
cdr3_aa: CASNQGLAGSYEQYF
cdr3_nt: TGTGCCAGCAATCAGGGACTAGCGGGGAGCTACGAGCAGTACTTC